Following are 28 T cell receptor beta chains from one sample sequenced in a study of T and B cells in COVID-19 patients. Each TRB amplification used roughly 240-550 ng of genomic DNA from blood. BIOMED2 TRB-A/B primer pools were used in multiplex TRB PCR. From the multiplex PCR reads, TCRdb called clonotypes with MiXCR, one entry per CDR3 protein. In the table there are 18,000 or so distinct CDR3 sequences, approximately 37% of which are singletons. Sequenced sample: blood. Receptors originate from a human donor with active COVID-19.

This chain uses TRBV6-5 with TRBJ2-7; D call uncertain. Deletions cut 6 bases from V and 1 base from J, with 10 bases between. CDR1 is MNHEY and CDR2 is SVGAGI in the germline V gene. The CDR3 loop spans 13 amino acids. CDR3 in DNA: TGTGCCAGCAGCTTGGCACAGTCCTACGAGCAGTACTTC. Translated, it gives CASSLAQSYEQYF.

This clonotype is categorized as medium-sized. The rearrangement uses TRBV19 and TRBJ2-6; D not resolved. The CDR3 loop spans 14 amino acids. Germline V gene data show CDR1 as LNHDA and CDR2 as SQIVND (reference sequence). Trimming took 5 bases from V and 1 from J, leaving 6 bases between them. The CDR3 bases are TGTGCCAGTAGTGACGGATCTGGGGCCAACGTCCTGACTTTC. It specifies CASSDGSGANVLTF.

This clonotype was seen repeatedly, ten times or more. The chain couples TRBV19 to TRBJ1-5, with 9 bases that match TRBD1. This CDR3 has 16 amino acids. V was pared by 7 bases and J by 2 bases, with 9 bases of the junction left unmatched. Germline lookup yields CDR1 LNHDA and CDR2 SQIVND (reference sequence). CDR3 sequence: CASKDRGLTGNQPQHF. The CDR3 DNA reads TGTGCCAGTAAGGACAGGGGATTAACGGGCAATCAGCCCCAGCATTTT.

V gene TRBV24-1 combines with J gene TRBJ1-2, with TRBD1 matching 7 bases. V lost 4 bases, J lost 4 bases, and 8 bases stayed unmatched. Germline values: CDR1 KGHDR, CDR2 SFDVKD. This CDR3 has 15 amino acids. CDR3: CATSDPDRMAYGYTF. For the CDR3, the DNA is TGTGCCACCAGTGACCCGGACAGGATGGCCTATGGCTACACCTTC.

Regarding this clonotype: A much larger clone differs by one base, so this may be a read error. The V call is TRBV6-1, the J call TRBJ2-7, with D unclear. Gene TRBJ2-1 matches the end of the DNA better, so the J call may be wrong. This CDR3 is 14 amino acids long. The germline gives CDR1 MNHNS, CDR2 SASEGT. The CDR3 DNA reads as TGTGCCAGCAGATCCCCCCTCACCCCCTACGAGCAGTTCTTC. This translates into CASRSPLTPYEQFF.

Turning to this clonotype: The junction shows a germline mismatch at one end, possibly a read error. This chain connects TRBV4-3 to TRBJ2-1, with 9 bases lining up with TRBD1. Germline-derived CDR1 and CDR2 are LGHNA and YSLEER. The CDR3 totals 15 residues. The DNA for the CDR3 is TGCGCCAACAGCCCTGGACAGGGGAGTTCTAGAGAGCAGTTCTTC. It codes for CANSPGQGSSREQFF.

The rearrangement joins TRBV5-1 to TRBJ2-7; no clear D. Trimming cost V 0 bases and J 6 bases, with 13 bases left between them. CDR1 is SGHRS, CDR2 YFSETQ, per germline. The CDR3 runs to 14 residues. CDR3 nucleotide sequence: TGCGCCAGCAGCTTGGAGGCCCCCAGTGTCGAGCAGTACTTC. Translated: CASSLEAPSVEQYF.

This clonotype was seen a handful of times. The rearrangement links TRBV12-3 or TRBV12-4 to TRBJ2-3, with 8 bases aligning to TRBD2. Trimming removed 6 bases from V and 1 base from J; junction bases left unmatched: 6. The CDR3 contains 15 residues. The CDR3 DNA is TGTGCCAGCAGACTAGGACTAGCCGGCACAGATACGCAGTATTTT. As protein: CASRLGLAGTDTQYF.

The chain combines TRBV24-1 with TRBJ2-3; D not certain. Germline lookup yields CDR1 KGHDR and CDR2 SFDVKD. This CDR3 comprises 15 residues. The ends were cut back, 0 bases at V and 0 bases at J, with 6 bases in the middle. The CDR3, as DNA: TGTGCCACCAGTGATTTGCCGGGCAGCACAGATACGCAGTATTTT. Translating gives CATSDLPGSTDTQYF.

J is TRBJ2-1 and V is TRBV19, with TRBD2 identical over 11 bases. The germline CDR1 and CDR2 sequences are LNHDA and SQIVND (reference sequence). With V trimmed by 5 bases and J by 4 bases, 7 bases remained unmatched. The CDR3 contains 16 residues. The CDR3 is CASSPSGGLTYNEQFF. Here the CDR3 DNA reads TGTGCCAGTAGTCCTAGCGGGGGGCTCACATACAATGAGCAGTTCTTC.

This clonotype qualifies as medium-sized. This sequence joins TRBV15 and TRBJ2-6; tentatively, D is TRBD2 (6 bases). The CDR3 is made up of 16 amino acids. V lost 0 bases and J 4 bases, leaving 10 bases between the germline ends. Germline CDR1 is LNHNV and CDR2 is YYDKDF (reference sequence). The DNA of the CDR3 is TGTGCCACCAGCAGAGAGGGGGGTAGCGGGGCCAACGTCCTGACTTTC. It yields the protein CATSREGGSGANVLTF.

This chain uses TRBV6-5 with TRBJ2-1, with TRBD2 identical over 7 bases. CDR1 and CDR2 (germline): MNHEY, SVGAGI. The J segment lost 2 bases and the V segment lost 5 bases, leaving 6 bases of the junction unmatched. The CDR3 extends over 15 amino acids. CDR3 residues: CASSKSGEPYNEQFF. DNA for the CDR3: TGTGCCAGCAGTAAAAGCGGGGAACCCTACAATGAGCAGTTCTTC.

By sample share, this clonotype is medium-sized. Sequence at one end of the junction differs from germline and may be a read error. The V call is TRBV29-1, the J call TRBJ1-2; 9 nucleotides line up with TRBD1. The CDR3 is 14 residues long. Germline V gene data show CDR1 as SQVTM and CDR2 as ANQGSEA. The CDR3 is CSVEASDRGHGYTF. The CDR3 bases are TGCAGCGTCGAAGCTTCGGACAGGGGTCATGGCTACACCTTC.

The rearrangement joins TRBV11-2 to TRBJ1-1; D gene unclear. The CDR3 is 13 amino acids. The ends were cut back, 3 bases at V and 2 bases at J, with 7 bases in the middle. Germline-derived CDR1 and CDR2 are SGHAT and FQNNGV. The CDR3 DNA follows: TGTGCCAGCAGCTTGGCCAGAAACACTGAAGCTTTCTTT. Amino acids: CASSLARNTEAFF.

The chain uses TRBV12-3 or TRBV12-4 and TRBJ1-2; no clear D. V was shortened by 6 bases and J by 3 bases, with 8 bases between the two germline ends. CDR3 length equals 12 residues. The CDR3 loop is CASRDRYYGYTF. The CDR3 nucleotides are TGTGCCAGCAGGGATCGGTACTATGGCTACACCTTC.

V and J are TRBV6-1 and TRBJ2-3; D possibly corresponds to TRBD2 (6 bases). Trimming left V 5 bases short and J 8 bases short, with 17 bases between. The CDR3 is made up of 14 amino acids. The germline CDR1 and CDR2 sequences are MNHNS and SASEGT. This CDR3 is CASSRGVPPGTQYF. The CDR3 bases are TGTGCCAGCAGTCGCGGGGTTCCCCCGGGTACGCAGTATTTT.

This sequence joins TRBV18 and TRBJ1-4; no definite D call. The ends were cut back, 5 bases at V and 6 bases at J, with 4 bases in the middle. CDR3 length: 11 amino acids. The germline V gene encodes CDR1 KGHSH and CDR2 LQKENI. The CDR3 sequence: CASSEDEKLFF. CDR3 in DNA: TGTGCCAGCTCAGAAGATGAAAAACTGTTTTTT.

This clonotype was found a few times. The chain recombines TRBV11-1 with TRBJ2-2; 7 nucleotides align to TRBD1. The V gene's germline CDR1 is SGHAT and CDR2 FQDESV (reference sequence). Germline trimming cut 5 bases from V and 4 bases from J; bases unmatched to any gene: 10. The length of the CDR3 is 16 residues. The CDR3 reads CASSLQTGFSTGELFF. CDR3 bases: TGTGCCAGCAGCCTCCAGACAGGGTTTAGCACCGGGGAGCTGTTTTTT.

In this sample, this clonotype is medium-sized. The CDR3 nucleotides read TGTGCCAGTAGTATGACACAGGTCACTGAAGCTTTCTTT. This gives the protein CASSMTQVTEAFF. The chain joins TRBV19 to TRBJ1-1; D possibly corresponds to TRBD1 (5 bases). The CDR3 is 13 amino acids. V lost 3 bases and J lost 4, with 9 bases in between. CDR1 LNHDA and CDR2 SQIVND come from the germline V gene (reference sequence).

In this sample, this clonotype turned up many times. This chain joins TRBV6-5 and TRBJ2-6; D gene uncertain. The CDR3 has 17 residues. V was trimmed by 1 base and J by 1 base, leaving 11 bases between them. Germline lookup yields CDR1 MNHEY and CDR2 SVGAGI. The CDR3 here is CASSYWVGRSGANVLTF. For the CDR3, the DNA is TGTGCCAGCAGTTACTGGGTCGGTCGGTCTGGGGCCAACGTCCTGACTTTC.

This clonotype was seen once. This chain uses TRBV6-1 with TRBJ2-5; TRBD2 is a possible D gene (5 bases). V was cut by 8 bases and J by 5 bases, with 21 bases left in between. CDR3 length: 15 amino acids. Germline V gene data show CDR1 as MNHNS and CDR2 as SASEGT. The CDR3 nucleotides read TGTGCCAGCTTTAACTCGGCCGACGGCGGGGAGACCCAGTACTTC. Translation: CASFNSADGGETQYF.

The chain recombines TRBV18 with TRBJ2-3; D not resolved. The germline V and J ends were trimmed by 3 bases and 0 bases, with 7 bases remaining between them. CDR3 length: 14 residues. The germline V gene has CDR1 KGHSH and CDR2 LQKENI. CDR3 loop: CASSPLGSTDTQYF. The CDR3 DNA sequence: TGTGCCAGCTCACCGCTGGGGAGCACAGATACGCAGTATTTT.

The CDR3 protein is CASSLATSLNTGELFF. Written as DNA, the CDR3 is TGTGCCAGCAGCTTGGCCACCAGTCTTAACACCGGGGAGCTGTTTTTT. V gene TRBV5-5 combines with J gene TRBJ2-2; D remains ambiguous. V was cut by 0 bases and J by 2 bases, with 11 bases left in between. This CDR3 spans 16 amino acids. The V gene's germline CDR1 is SGHKS and CDR2 YYEKEE (reference sequence).

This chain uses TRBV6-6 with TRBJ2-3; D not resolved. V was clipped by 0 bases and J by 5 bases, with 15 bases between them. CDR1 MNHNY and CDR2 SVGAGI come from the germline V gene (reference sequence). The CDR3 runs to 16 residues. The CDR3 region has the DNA TGTGCCAGCAGTTACTCGACGTTTGATTGGGAAGATACGCAGTATTTT. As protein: CASSYSTFDWEDTQYF.

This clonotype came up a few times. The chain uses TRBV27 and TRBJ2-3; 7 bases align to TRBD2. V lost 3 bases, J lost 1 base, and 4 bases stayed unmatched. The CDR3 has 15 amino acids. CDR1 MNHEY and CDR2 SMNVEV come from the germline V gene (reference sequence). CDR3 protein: CASSFFGGGTDTQYF. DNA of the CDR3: TGTGCCAGCAGTTTTTTTGGGGGGGGCACAGATACGCAGTATTTT.

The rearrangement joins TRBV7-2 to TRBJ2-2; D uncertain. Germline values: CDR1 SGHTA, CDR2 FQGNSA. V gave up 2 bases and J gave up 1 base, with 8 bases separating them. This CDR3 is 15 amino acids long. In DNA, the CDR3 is TGTGCCAGCAGCTTAACTGGGGTGAACACCGGGGAGCTGTTTTTT. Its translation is CASSLTGVNTGELFF. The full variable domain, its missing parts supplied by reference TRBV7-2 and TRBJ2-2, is GAGVSQSPSNKVTEKGKDVELRCDPISGHTALYWYRQSLGQGLEFLIYFQGNSAPDKSGLPSDRFSAERTGGSVSTLTIQRTQQEDSAVYLCASSLTGVNTGELFFGEGSRLTVL.

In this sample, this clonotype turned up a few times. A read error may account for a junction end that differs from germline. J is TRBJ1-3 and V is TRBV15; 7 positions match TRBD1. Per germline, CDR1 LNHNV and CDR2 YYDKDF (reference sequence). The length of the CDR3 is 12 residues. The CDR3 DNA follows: TGTGCCACCAGCAGTAGAGACAGGGTGCCCTTTTTT. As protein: CATSSRDRVPFF.

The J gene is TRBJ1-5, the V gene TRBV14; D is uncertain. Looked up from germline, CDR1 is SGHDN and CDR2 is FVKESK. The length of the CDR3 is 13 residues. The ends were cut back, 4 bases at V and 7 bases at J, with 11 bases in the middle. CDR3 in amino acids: CASSPLGQQPQHF. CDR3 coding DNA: TGTGCCAGCAGCCCCTTGGGTCAACAGCCCCAGCATTTT. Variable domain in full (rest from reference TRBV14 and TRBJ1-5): EAGVTQFPSHSVIEKGQTVTLRCDPISGHDNLYWYRRVMGKEIKFLLHFVKESKQDESGMPNNRFLAERTGGTYSTLKVQPAELEDSGVYFCASSPLGQQPQHFGDGTRLSIL.